The rows below give T cell receptor beta chains drawn from one sample of a study of cytomegalovirus exposure and HLA in healthy donors. Libraries were prepared by immunoSEQ multiplex PCR; TCRdb keeps only in-frame clonotypes and omits some of them. This table has about 120,000 clones, about 79% appearing once. The source material was PBMCs. These receptors came from a woman aged 50 to 60 in good health and CMV-seronegative. The CDR3 runs from the conserved cysteine through the conserved F or W. Fields, in order: D gene, J gene, clone size, V gene, CDR3 DNA, CDR3 protein. The D gene is left open where the match is weak. Clone size appears in some rows only: once, few, many, or a class for an expanded clone.

D: .
J: TRBJ2-2
size: .
V: TRBV28
DNA: TGTGCCAGCGTCCACAGCCCCGGGGAGCTGTTTTTT
CDR3: CASVHSPGELFF

D: .
J: TRBJ1-5
size: .
V: TRBV6-1
DNA: TGTGCCAGCAGTGAAGGGAGGTCCGGGAATCAGCCCCAGCATTTT
CDR3: CASSEGRSGNQPQHF

D: .
J: TRBJ2-2
size: .
V: TRBV18
DNA: TGTGCCAGCTCACCGCGTGAGGCGATGAACACCGGGGAGCTGTTTTTT
CDR3: CASSPREAMNTGELFF

D: TRBD2
J: TRBJ2-7
size: .
V: TRBV30
DNA: TGTGCCTTACTAAGCTATAGCGGGATATTATCCGAGCAGTACTTC
CDR3: CALLSYSGILSEQYF

D: TRBD2
J: TRBJ2-7
size: .
V: TRBV19
DNA: TGTGCCAGTAGTTCGGGACTAGCGGGTTTCGAGCAGTACTTC
CDR3: CASSSGLAGFEQYF

D: .
J: TRBJ1-1
size: once
V: TRBV9
DNA: TGTGCCAGCACGGGGGTAGGGACTGAAGCTTTCTTT
CDR3: CASTGVGTEAFF

D: TRBD2
J: TRBJ2-1
size: .
V: TRBV19
DNA: TGTGCCAGTAGTATGGGACTAGAGTACAATGAGCAGTTCTTC
CDR3: CASSMGLEYNEQFF

D: TRBD1
J: TRBJ2-7
size: few
V: TRBV9
DNA: TGTGCCAGCAGCGCGGGACAGGGAGGAACCTACGAGCAGTACTTC
CDR3: CASSAGQGGTYEQYF

D: .
J: TRBJ2-3
size: .
V: TRBV6-5
DNA: TGTGCCACCTCGGCCAACCAGGTCGCAGATACGCAGTATTTT
CDR3: CATSANQVADTQYF

D: TRBD1
J: TRBJ2-3
size: .
V: TRBV11-3
DNA: TGTGCCAGCAGCTTAAGGGGGCAGTCAGGAGATACGCAGTATTTT
CDR3: CASSLRGQSGDTQYF

D: .
J: TRBJ2-7
size: .
V: TRBV2
DNA: TGTGCCGGGGGGGCGAAATCCTACGAGCAGTACTTC
CDR3: CAGGAKSYEQYF

D: TRBD2
J: TRBJ2-7
size: .
V: TRBV19
DNA: TGTGCCAGTAGTCAAGCGGGAGGGCCGTTTGAGCAGTACTTC
CDR3: CASSQAGGPFEQYF

D: .
J: TRBJ1-1
size: .
V: TRBV19
DNA: TGTGCCAGCAACCCCAGTCGGGAGACTGAAGCTTTCTTT
CDR3: CASNPSRETEAFF

D: .
J: TRBJ2-5
size: .
V: TRBV6-5
DNA: TGTGCCAGCAGTTACTCGATCGGAGAGACCCAGTACTTC
CDR3: CASSYSIGETQYF

D: .
J: TRBJ2-3
size: .
V: TRBV6-5
DNA: TGTGCCAGCAGTTACGCGGGGGCGAGGTTGGATACGCAGTATTTT
CDR3: CASSYAGARLDTQYF

D: .
J: TRBJ1-1
size: once
V: TRBV7-9
DNA: TGTGCCAGCAGCCGCCGGGGGGGGCTAACGATGAACACTGAAGCTTTCTTT
CDR3: CASSRRGGLTMNTEAFF

D: .
J: TRBJ2-7
size: .
V: TRBV5-6
DNA: TGTGCCAGCAGTTCCCCCCCAGGGGGGCTAGCGAGCTACGAGCAGTACTTC
CDR3: CASSSPPGGLASYEQYF

D: .
J: TRBJ2-7
size: .
V: TRBV9
DNA: TGTGCCAGCAGCGTAGCGTGGAGCTCCTACGAGCAGTACTTC
CDR3: CASSVAWSSYEQYF

D: TRBD2
J: TRBJ2-3
size: .
V: TRBV4-2
DNA: TGTGCCAGCAGCCAAGAGTACACTAGCGGGAGCAGTCGGTCGGATACGCAGTATTTT
CDR3: CASSQEYTSGSSRSDTQYF

D: TRBD1
J: TRBJ1-2
size: .
V: TRBV4-2
DNA: TGTGCCAGCAGGCACCCCGGGACAGGGAACGATGGCTACACCTTC
CDR3: CASRHPGTGNDGYTF

D: TRBD1
J: TRBJ2-7
size: .
V: TRBV28
DNA: TGTGCCAGCAGTTCGAGGGGGGACAGGACCTACGAGCAGTACTTC
CDR3: CASSSRGDRTYEQYF

D: TRBD2
J: TRBJ2-3
size: once
V: TRBV5-1
DNA: TGCGCCAGCAGCTTGGCCCCTAGCGGCAACACAGATACGCAGTATTTT
CDR3: CASSLAPSGNTDTQYF

D: TRBD1
J: TRBJ1-2
size: few
V: TRBV7-2
DNA: TGTGCCAGCAGCCCCTCCCCAGGGGGTAGTGTTCGGGGGGGCTACACCTTC
CDR3: CASSPSPGGSVRGGYTF

D: .
J: TRBJ1-1
size: .
V: TRBV5-1
DNA: TGCGCCAGCAGCTTGGACGGGTTGAACACTGAAGCTTTCTTT
CDR3: CASSLDGLNTEAFF

D: .
J: TRBJ2-2
size: .
V: TRBV19
DNA: TGTGCCAGTAGTATCCGCGGGGGCGCTGGGGAGCTGTTTTTT
CDR3: CASSIRGGAGELFF

D: TRBD1
J: TRBJ2-1
size: medium-sized
V: TRBV5-4
DNA: TGTGCCAGCAGAGGGACAGTCAACAATGAGCAGTTCTTC
CDR3: CASRGTVNNEQFF

D: .
J: TRBJ2-7
size: .
V: TRBV7-2
DNA: TGTGCCAGCAGCTTAGTGGGGCGATGGGGCGAGCAGTACTTC
CDR3: CASSLVGRWGEQYF

D: .
J: TRBJ1-6
size: .
V: TRBV27
DNA: TGTGCCAGCAGTTTGGACAGCATTAATTCACCCCTCCACTTT
CDR3: CASSLDSINSPLHF

D: .
J: TRBJ1-1
size: .
V: TRBV6-1
DNA: TGTGCCAGCAGCAACCAATGGGGCCTTAATGAAGCTTTCTTT
CDR3: CASSNQWGLNEAFF

D: .
J: TRBJ2-5
size: .
V: TRBV7-9
DNA: TGTGCCAGCGGCTTCTTTTACCAAGAGACCCAGTACTTC
CDR3: CASGFFYQETQYF

D: TRBD2
J: TRBJ2-1
size: .
V: TRBV6-1
DNA: TGTGCCAGCAGCCCTAGCGGAGATTACAATGAGCAGTTCTTC
CDR3: CASSPSGDYNEQFF

D: .
J: TRBJ2-1
size: .
V: TRBV4-2
DNA: TGTGCCAGCAGCCAAGACGGGACTCCCAGCAATGAGCAGTTCTTC
CDR3: CASSQDGTPSNEQFF

D: .
J: TRBJ2-3
size: .
V: TRBV19
DNA: TGTGCCAGCGAGTCGGGACAAGGCACAGATACGCAGTATTTT
CDR3: CASESGQGTDTQYF

D: .
J: TRBJ2-3
size: .
V: TRBV19
DNA: TGTGCCAGTAGTATAGCGGCTAGTTCAGATACGCAGTATTTT
CDR3: CASSIAASSDTQYF

D: TRBD2
J: TRBJ2-7
size: .
V: TRBV27
DNA: TGTGCCAGCAGTTTAAGGCTAGCGGAACTAAACTACGAGCAGTACTTC
CDR3: CASSLRLAELNYEQYF

D: .
J: TRBJ2-1
size: .
V: TRBV7-9
DNA: TGTGCCAGCAGGCCTAGGCTTGAGCAGTTCTTC
CDR3: CASRPRLEQFF

D: .
J: TRBJ2-1
size: .
V: TRBV9
DNA: TGTGCCAGCAGCGCGACGACAGTTCTTAATGAGCAGTTCTTC
CDR3: CASSATTVLNEQFF

D: TRBD2
J: TRBJ2-7
size: few
V: TRBV15
DNA: TGTGCCACCAGCAGAGATCCGACTAGCGGGAGCGCCGAGCAGTACTTC
CDR3: CATSRDPTSGSAEQYF

D: .
J: TRBJ2-1
size: .
V: TRBV11-2
DNA: TGTGCCAGCAGCAAAATCTCGGGTACAGGGTCCGAGCAGTTCTTC
CDR3: CASSKISGTGSEQFF

D: TRBD2
J: TRBJ2-3
size: few
V: TRBV2
DNA: TGTGCCAGCACATGGACCGGGGGGGTGACGCAGTATTTT
CDR3: CASTWTGGVTQYF

D: TRBD2
J: TRBJ2-1
size: .
V: TRBV6-5
DNA: TGTGCCAGCAGCTCCGGACTAGCAGTTAACAATGAGCAGTTCTTC
CDR3: CASSSGLAVNNEQFF

D: TRBD2
J: TRBJ2-3
size: .
V: TRBV7-3
DNA: TGTGCCAGCAGTCCCGTAGCGGGAGGCTCAGATACGCAGTATTTT
CDR3: CASSPVAGGSDTQYF

D: TRBD1
J: TRBJ2-3
size: .
V: TRBV9
DNA: TGTGCCAGCAGCGTAGAGGTGGGGACAGTCACAGATACGCAGTATTTT
CDR3: CASSVEVGTVTDTQYF

D: TRBD2
J: TRBJ2-3
size: few
V: TRBV6-5
DNA: TGTGCCAGCAGTTACTCACGGACGGGAGGTTCAGATACGCAGTATTTT
CDR3: CASSYSRTGGSDTQYF

D: TRBD1
J: TRBJ2-6
size: .
V: TRBV28
DNA: TGTGCCAGCAGTTCGTCCGACAGGGATTTTTCTGGGGCCAACGTCCTGACTTTC
CDR3: CASSSSDRDFSGANVLTF